This is a list of T cell receptor beta chains from one sample in a study of OX40 agonist ivuxolimab in advanced cancers. Assay: immunoSEQ multiplex PCR; the TCRdb copy retains only in-frame clones and omits some. The sample shows tens of thousands of clones, about 89% of them seen only once. The input for sequencing was CD4+ or CD8+ T cells sorted from blood, taken in a trial of the OX40 agonist ivuxolimab. Receptors originate from an adult with an advanced solid tumor such as melanoma, head and neck, liver or kidney cancer. The CDR3 runs from the conserved cysteine through the conserved F or W. D genes are given only for firm matches. Not all rows give a size; the values are once, few, many and, for expanded clones, a class.

>TRBJ2-3|TRBV7-3|TRBD2|.
CASRQAGGPTDTQYF
TGTGCCAGCAGACAAGCGGGGGGGCCCACAGATACGCAGTATTTT
>TRBJ2-1|TRBV10-3|.|.
CAISGLEDEQFF
TGTGCCATCAGTGGGCTGGAGGATGAGCAGTTCTTC
>TRBJ2-2|TRBV5-4|.|.
CASRSGASTGELFF
TGTGCCTCGAGGTCTGGGGCCAGTACCGGGGAGCTGTTTTTT
>TRBJ2-1|TRBV7-2|.|.
CASDLWPYNEQFF
TGTGCCAGCGATCTCTGGCCGTACAATGAGCAGTTCTTC
>TRBJ1-1|TRBV28|.|.
CASSLMGRTEAEAFF
TGTGCCAGCAGTTTAATGGGGAGAACTGAAGCTGAAGCTTTCTTT
>TRBJ2-5|TRBV7-2|.|.
CASSFGLGETQYF
TGTGCCAGCAGCTTCGGCCTAGGGGAGACCCAGTACTTC
>TRBJ2-7|TRBV27|.|.
CASSFAGYEQYF
TGTGCCAGCAGTTTCGCGGGGTACGAGCAGTACTTC
>TRBJ2-7|TRBV19|.|once
CASSIIAGTYEQYF
TGTGCCAGTAGTATAATAGCCGGGACTTACGAGCAGTACTTC
>TRBJ2-3|TRBV19|TRBD2|once
CASSSLAGGPVTQYF
TGTGCCAGTAGTTCACTAGCGGGAGGGCCGGTTACGCAGTATTTT
>TRBJ2-1|TRBV6-1|TRBD1|.
CASTDRGSYNEQFF
TGTGCCAGCACGGACAGGGGGTCCTACAATGAGCAGTTCTTC
>TRBJ1-2|TRBV18|.|.
CASSSLRAGTVEGYTF
TGTGCCAGCTCATCCTTGAGGGCCGGAACCGTTGAGGGCTACACCTTC
>TRBJ2-1|TRBV18|TRBD2|.
CASSSGLADTTEQFF
TGTGCCAGCTCCTCGGGACTAGCCGACACTACCGAGCAGTTCTTC
>TRBJ2-1|TRBV5-4|TRBD2|.
CASSYRLAVNEQFF
TGTGCCAGCAGCTATCGACTAGCGGTAAATGAGCAGTTCTTC
>TRBJ2-5|TRBV11-3|.|.
CASTRTGHTETQYF
TGTGCCAGCACCCGGACGGGCCACACAGAGACCCAGTACTTC
>TRBJ1-1|TRBV10-3|.|.
CATREGVRSEAFF
TGTGCCACCCGGGAGGGGGTGCGTTCTGAAGCTTTCTTT
>TRBJ1-2|TRBV27|.|.
CASSPREGWGYTF
TGTGCCAGCAGTCCGCGGGAGGGATGGGGCTACACCTTC
>TRBJ2-7|TRBV11-3|TRBD2|.
CASSAGGPGEQYF
TGTGCCAGTTCCGCGGGGGGGCCGGGCGAGCAGTACTTC
>TRBJ2-3|TRBV28|.|.
CASRGPGTDTQYF
TGTGCCAGCAGAGGACCAGGCACAGATACGCAGTATTTT
>TRBJ1-1|TRBV15|TRBD1|.
CATSRVRGKAFF
TGTGCCACCAGCAGAGTCAGGGGGAAAGCTTTCTTT
>TRBJ2-2|TRBV14|.|few
CASSQVRVRAGELFF
TGTGCCAGCAGCCAAGTAAGGGTTCGTGCCGGGGAGCTGTTTTTT
>TRBJ2-1|TRBV9|.|few
CASSVGSYNEQFF
TGTGCCAGCAGCGTAGGCTCCTACAATGAGCAGTTCTTC
>TRBJ2-2|TRBV5-1|TRBD1|.
CASSKMTGDTGELFF
TGCGCCAGCAGCAAAATGACAGGGGACACCGGGGAGCTGTTTTTT
>TRBJ2-7|TRBV19|.|.
CASSMRGSSYEQYF
TGTGCCAGTAGTATGAGAGGATCCTCCTACGAGCAGTACTTC
>TRBJ2-7|TRBV7-2|.|.
CASSLRATYEQYF
TGTGCCAGCAGCTTAAGAGCGACCTACGAGCAGTACTTC
>TRBJ2-3|TRBV6-6|TRBD1|.
CASKVGQSTDTQYF
TGTGCCAGCAAGGTGGGACAGAGCACAGATACGCAGTATTTT
>TRBJ2-1|TRBV5-1|TRBD1|.
CASSPDRVAYNEQFF
TGCGCCAGCAGCCCGGACAGGGTCGCCTACAATGAGCAGTTCTTC
>TRBJ1-1|TRBV25-1|.|.
CASSDPRGAGAFF
TGTGCCAGCAGTGATCCCCGAGGGGCCGGAGCTTTCTTT
>TRBJ2-3|TRBV9|.|.
CASSEGQDPSWGDTQYF
TGTGCCAGCAGCGAGGGGCAGGACCCTTCTTGGGGAGATACGCAGTATTTT
>TRBJ2-7|TRBV29-1|TRBD2|.
CSVQGTSGIHVEQYF
TGCAGCGTCCAAGGGACTAGCGGAATCCATGTCGAGCAGTACTTC
>TRBJ2-1|TRBV19|.|.
CASSISIPGGEQFF
TGTGCCAGTAGTATTTCGATACCCGGGGGTGAGCAGTTCTTC
>TRBJ1-2|TRBV11-2|.|.
CASSPPSGNYGYTF
TGTGCCAGCAGCCCACCGTCGGGAAACTATGGCTACACCTTC
>TRBJ1-2|TRBV19|.|.
CASSPTGMGNGYTF
TGTGCCAGTAGCCCAACAGGGATGGGAAATGGCTACACCTTC
>TRBJ2-2|TRBV7-8|TRBD2|.
CASSFLGRGNTGELFF
TGTGCCAGCAGCTTCCTCGGGAGGGGCAACACCGGGGAGCTGTTTTTT
>TRBJ2-6|TRBV5-6|TRBD1|.
CASNRDRGPGANVLTF
TGTGCCAGCAACAGAGACAGGGGGCCCGGGGCCAACGTCCTGACTTTC
>TRBJ1-2|TRBV6-6|TRBD1|.
CASSQGAGYGYTF
TGTGCCAGCAGTCAGGGGGCGGGCTATGGCTACACCTTC
>TRBJ2-1|TRBV15|TRBD2|.
CATSHEGAGYNEQFF
TGTGCCACTAGCCATGAGGGAGCGGGATACAATGAGCAGTTCTTC
>TRBJ2-1|TRBV9|.|.
CASSPDGASYNEQFF
TGTGCCAGCAGCCCTGACGGAGCCTCCTACAATGAGCAGTTCTTC
>TRBJ1-1|TRBV5-4|.|.
CASSLYTEAFF
TGTGCCAGCAGCCTCTACACTGAAGCTTTCTTT
>TRBJ1-1|TRBV6-1|TRBD1|once
CASRGQGAETEAFF
TGTGCCAGCAGGGGACAGGGGGCAGAGACTGAAGCTTTCTTT
>TRBJ2-5|TRBV5-6|.|.
CASSSNPFRGVIETQYF
TGTGCCAGCAGCTCGAACCCCTTTAGGGGGGTAATAGAGACCCAGTACTTC
>TRBJ1-5|TRBV19|TRBD1|.
CASNLGTGQGVSQPQHF
TGTGCCAGTAACTTGGGTACTGGACAGGGGGTAAGTCAGCCCCAGCATTTT
>TRBJ2-7|TRBV11-2|.|.
CASSSNVPLTYEQYF
TGTGCCAGCAGCTCCAACGTTCCCTTAACCTACGAGCAGTACTTC
>TRBJ2-5|TRBV2|.|.
CASSELTVQETQYF
TGTGCCAGCAGTGAGCTGACAGTCCAAGAGACCCAGTACTTC
>TRBJ2-2|TRBV5-1|.|.
CASSWLPGELFF
TGCGCCAGCAGTTGGCTCCCCGGGGAGCTGTTTTTT
>TRBJ2-3|TRBV28|TRBD1|.
CASSTGQAYTQYF
TGTGCCAGCAGCACAGGACAGGCTTATACGCAGTATTTT
>TRBJ2-3|TRBV7-3|.|.
CASSSLGSTDTQYF
TGTGCCAGCAGCTCCTTGGGTAGCACAGATACGCAGTATTTT
>TRBJ1-1|TRBV7-2|.|.
CASSLAIENTEAFF
TGTGCCAGCAGCTTAGCCATCGAGAACACTGAAGCTTTCTTT
>TRBJ1-1|TRBV11-2|TRBD1|.
CASSNRQGEAFF
TGTGCCAGCAGCAATAGACAGGGAGAAGCTTTCTTT
>TRBJ2-4|TRBV6-6|.|.
CASSQDRSGGNIQYF
TGTGCCAGCAGCCAAGACAGGTCCGGTGGAAACATTCAGTACTTC
>TRBJ2-5|TRBV19|TRBD2|.
CASKVAGAGETQYF
TGTGCCAGTAAGGTAGCGGGGGCCGGGGAGACCCAGTACTTC
>TRBJ2-1|TRBV7-2|TRBD2|.
CASSPLAGWSYNEQFF
TGTGCCAGCAGCCCACTAGCGGGGTGGTCCTACAATGAGCAGTTCTTC
>TRBJ1-3|TRBV5-4|TRBD1|.
CASSANRGLGNTIYF
TGTGCCAGCAGCGCCAACAGGGGGCTTGGAAACACCATATATTTT
>TRBJ2-1|TRBV29-1|TRBD2|.
CSVGGGPSNEQFF
TGCAGCGTTGGGGGAGGGCCCTCCAATGAGCAGTTCTTC